Listed here is a single T cell receptor beta chain. In the study's own analysis: Reference gene primers were amplified, and this amplification served to estimate nucleated cell counts. Assay: immunoSEQ multiplex PCR; the TCRdb copy retains only in-frame clones and omits some. That table furnishes V, J and clone size, whereas the DNA furnished D and trimming. The table lists 350,000 to 400,000 clones, roughly 90% of them singletons. These data belong to a study of blood T cell repertoires in COVID-19. Study-wide context: T cells, B-cell-depleted T cells, or PBMCs provided the cDNA or gDNA that served as material.

Unmatched junction bases numbered 12, after V lost 4 bases and J lost 9 bases. The germline V gene encodes CDR1 SGHTA and CDR2 FQGNSA. This CDR3 spans 16 amino acids. This clonotype originated in a man aged 18 to 30 with active or convalescent COVID-19. The chain joins TRBV7-2 to TRBJ2-1; 10 bases map to TRBD1. Sequenced sample: peripheral blood. The chain's CDR3 is CASSSPGTGVVGEQFF. CDR3 sequence (DNA): TGTGCCAGCAGCTCACCAGGGACAGGGGTGGTCGGTGAGCAGTTCTTC. Full variable domain (remainder filled in from reference TRBV7-2 and TRBJ2-1): GAGVSQSPSNKVTEKGKDVELRCDPISGHTALYWYRQSLGQGLEFLIYFQGNSAPDKSGLPSDRFSAERTGGSVSTLTIQRTQQEDSAVYLCASSSPGTGVVGEQFFGPGTRLTVL.